The subject of this entry is one T cell receptor beta chain. In its sample, this clone was seen once. This receptor's antigen is unknown. Base qualities are missing; no much larger clone stands one base away. The data belong to a study of technical replicates of blood from several donors (dated by TCRdb to the late 2010s). Libraries came from the immunoSEQ multiplex PCR assay. Held by TCRdb, this immuneACCESS table contains in-frame sequences only and omits some clones. Under half of the omission traces to an unresolved V gene where checked; the cause of the rest is unknown. Present in this sample are roughly 85,000 clones, approximately 95% of which were seen just once. The ten most abundant clones make up 0.2% to 0.3% of the sample. From the cysteine up to the phenylalanine, the CDR3 has a length of 15 residues. Only the CDR3 part of the read is kept: 45 bases, read in frame from the first base. According to the germline V gene, CDR1 reads MGHDK and CDR2 reads SYGVNS. V loses 4 bases at its end and J loses 6 bases; junction bases beyond the gene matches: 5.

The TCR comes from a human donor in good health. The rearrangement combines TRBV25-1 with TRBJ1-4; the central 10 bases match TRBD1. The material sequenced was T cells isolated from PBMCs. This receptor has the CDR3 CASSVSDRGDEKLFF. The DNA sequence is as follows: TGTGCCAGCAGTGTCTCGGACAGGGGGGATGAAAAACTGTTTTTT.